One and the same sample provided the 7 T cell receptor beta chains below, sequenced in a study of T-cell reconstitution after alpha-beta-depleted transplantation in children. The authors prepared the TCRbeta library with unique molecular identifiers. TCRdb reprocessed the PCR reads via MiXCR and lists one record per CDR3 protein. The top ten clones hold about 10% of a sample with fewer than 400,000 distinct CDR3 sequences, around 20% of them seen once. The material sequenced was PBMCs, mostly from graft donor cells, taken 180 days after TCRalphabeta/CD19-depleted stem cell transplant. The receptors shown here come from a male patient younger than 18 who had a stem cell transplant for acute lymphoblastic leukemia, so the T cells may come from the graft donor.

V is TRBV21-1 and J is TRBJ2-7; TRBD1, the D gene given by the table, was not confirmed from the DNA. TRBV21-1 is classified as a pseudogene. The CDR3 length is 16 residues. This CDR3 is CASSIFRRDRGSEQYF. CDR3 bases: TGTGCCAGCAGCATTTTCAGGCGGGATAGGGGGTCGGAGCAGTACTTC.

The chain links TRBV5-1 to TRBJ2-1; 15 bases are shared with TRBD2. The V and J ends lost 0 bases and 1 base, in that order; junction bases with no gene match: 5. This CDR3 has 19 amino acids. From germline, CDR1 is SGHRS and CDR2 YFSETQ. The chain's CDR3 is CASSLVPGLAGGSYNEQFF. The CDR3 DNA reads TGCGCCAGCAGCTTGGTCCCGGGACTAGCGGGAGGTTCCTACAATGAGCAGTTCTTC.

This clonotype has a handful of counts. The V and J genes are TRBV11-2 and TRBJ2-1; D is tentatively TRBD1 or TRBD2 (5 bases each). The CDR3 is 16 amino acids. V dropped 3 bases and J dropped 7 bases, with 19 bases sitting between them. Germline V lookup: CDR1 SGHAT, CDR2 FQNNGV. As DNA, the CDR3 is TGTGCCAGCAGCTTCGGTAGGAAGAGGGGATGGAATGAGCAGTTCTTC. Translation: CASSFGRKRGWNEQFF.

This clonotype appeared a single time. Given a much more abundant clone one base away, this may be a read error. The CDR3 spells CAGSLGILLDSETQYF. CDR3 DNA: TGTGCCGGCAGCTTAGGAATACTCCTTGATTCAGAGACCCAGTACTTC. The chain recombines TRBV7-6 with TRBJ2-5; D call uncertain. CDR1 SGHVS and CDR2 FNYEAQ come from the germline V gene. This CDR3 is built from 16 residues.

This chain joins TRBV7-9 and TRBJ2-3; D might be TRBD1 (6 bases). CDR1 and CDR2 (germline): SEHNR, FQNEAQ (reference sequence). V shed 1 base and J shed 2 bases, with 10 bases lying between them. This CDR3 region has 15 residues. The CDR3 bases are TGTGCCAGCAGCTTAGAGGACAGCCACACAGATACGCAGTATTTT. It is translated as CASSLEDSHTDTQYF.

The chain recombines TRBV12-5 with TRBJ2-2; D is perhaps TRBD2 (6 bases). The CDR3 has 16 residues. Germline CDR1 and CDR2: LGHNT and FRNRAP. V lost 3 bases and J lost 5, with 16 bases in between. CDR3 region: CASGFAGPLGTGELFF. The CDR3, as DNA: TGTGCTAGTGGTTTCGCGGGGCCCCTTGGAACCGGGGAGCTGTTTTTT.

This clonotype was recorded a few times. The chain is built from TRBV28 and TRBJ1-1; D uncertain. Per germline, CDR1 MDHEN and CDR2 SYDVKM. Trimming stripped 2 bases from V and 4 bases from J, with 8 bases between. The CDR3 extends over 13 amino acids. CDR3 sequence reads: CASSLRAGTEAFF. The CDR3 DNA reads TGTGCCAGCAGTTTACGGGCGGGCACTGAAGCTTTCTTT.